The sequence of this TCR beta chain was determined in a study of cytomegalovirus exposure and HLA in healthy donors. In the study overall: Earlier results showed approximately 120 million unique TCR beta sequences derived from about 179 million T cells. Findings and limits, study-wide: Productive rates of about 87% or about 30% were seen for most TCR beta V segments in an earlier analysis. By a later analysis, the bulk of CMV-associated TCR beta chains appeared HLA-restricted.

The V end lost 5 bases, the J end lost 4 bases, and 15 bases lay between the germline ends. Germline V lookup: CDR1 SGHAT, CDR2 FQNNGV. CDR3 length: 15 amino acids. 13 Jbeta primers and 60 Vbeta primers were used for the PCR. Assay used: immunoSEQ multiplex PCR; TCRdb lists only in-frame clones, some missing. This sample has 150,000 to 200,000 clones, with roughly 77% found just once. In regard to this clone: What it recognizes is unknown.

Sequencing used PBMCs. The source is a woman aged 40 to 49 in good health and CMV-seropositive. This chain joins TRBV11-2 and TRBJ2-1, with D possibly TRBD2 on 6 matching bases. The CDR3 protein is CASSIPGTRYNEQFF. The CDR3, as DNA: TGTGCCAGCAGCATTCCCGGGACTCGATACAATGAGCAGTTCTTC.